A selection of T cell receptor beta chains follows, all from one sample in a study of T-cell reconstitution after alpha-beta-depleted transplantation in children. One entry per CDR3 protein results from TCRdb running MiXCR on the PCR reads. This repertoire shows hundreds of thousands of distinct CDR3 sequences, around 13% found once; its top ten account for 2% to 2.5%. The material sequenced was PBMCs, mostly from graft donor cells, taken 360 days after TCRalphabeta/CD19-depleted stem cell transplant. The source is a male patient between 10 and 17 years old who had a stem cell transplant for acute myeloid leukemia, so the T cells may come from the graft donor. Each CDR3 is given with its conserved first and last residue. The D gene is left open where the match is weak. Clone sizes are given selectively: once, few, many, or a class where the clone is expanded.

D: NA; V: TRBV29-1; size: many; J: TRBJ2-7; DNA: TGCAGCGTTGAACGGGGGCCAGCCTACGAGCAGTACTTC; CDR3: CSVERGPAYEQYF
D: NA; V: TRBV5-1; size: NA; J: TRBJ1-4; DNA: TGCGCCAGCAGCATCGGGGCGGCCCCAGAAAAACTGTTTTTT; CDR3: CASSIGAAPEKLFF
D: NA; V: TRBV9; size: NA; J: TRBJ2-6; DNA: TGTGCCAGCGGTCCTCAGAGCTCTGGGGCCAACGTCCTGACTTTC; CDR3: CASGPQSSGANVLTF
D: NA; V: TRBV5-4; size: few; J: TRBJ2-5; DNA: TGTGCCAGCAGCTTGGGACTGAGCAAAGAGACCCAGTACTTC; CDR3: CASSLGLSKETQYF
D: NA; V: TRBV12-3/TRBV12-4; size: NA; J: TRBJ2-7; DNA: TGTGCCAGCAGCCCGAGCGCCTACGAGCAGTACTTC; CDR3: CASSPSAYEQYF
D: NA; V: TRBV5-1; size: many; J: TRBJ1-2; DNA: TGCGCCAGCAGCTTGGACAGACTAAAGAACTATGGCTACACCTTC; CDR3: CASSLDRLKNYGYTF
D: TRBD1; V: TRBV20-1; size: NA; J: TRBJ1-4; DNA: TGCAGTGCTAGGGAGAGACAGGGATTTACTAATGAAAAACTGTTTTTT; CDR3: CSARERQGFTNEKLFF
D: NA; V: TRBV18; size: many; J: TRBJ2-1; DNA: TGTGCCAGCTCACCACTCAGGGAATACAATGAGCAGTTCTTC; CDR3: CASSPLREYNEQFF
D: NA; V: TRBV29-1; size: few; J: TRBJ1-1; DNA: TGCAGCGTTGAAGAGGGGCTCAGAAGGCGCCGGGCATGGACTGAAGCTTTCTTT; CDR3: CSVEEGLRRRRAWTEAFF
D: TRBD2; V: TRBV27; size: many; J: TRBJ2-3; DNA: TGTGCCAGCAGTTCCCAATACCTAGCGGGAGAAACAGATACGCAGTATTTT; CDR3: CASSSQYLAGETDTQYF
D: NA; V: TRBV20-1; size: many; J: TRBJ2-7; DNA: TGCAGTGCTAGCCTACAGGGAGCATACGAGCAGTACTTC; CDR3: CSASLQGAYEQYF
D: NA; V: TRBV7-9; size: many; J: TRBJ2-5; DNA: TGTGCCAGCAGCTTAGATATGGGTAAAGAGACCCAGTACTTC; CDR3: CASSLDMGKETQYF
D: TRBD2; V: TRBV10-3; size: many; J: TRBJ2-5; DNA: TGTGCCATCAGTGAGTGGGTCGGCGGTCCTGAAGCGGGGGAGACCCAGTACTTC; CDR3: CAISEWVGGPEAGETQYF
D: NA; V: TRBV20-1; size: NA; J: TRBJ2-3; DNA: TGCAGTGCTGCCAACCGACAGGATACCAACACAGATACGCAGTATTTT; CDR3: CSAANRQDTNTDTQYF
D: NA; V: TRBV12-3/TRBV12-4; size: few; J: TRBJ2-2; DNA: TGTGCCAGCAGTTTAGGGGGAATCGGGGAGCTGTTTTTT; CDR3: CASSLGGIGELFF
D: TRBD2; V: TRBV20-1; size: few; J: TRBJ2-2; DNA: TGCAGTGCTAGGGCCAGCGGGAGAGTCGACACCGGGGAGCTGTTTTTT; CDR3: CSARASGRVDTGELFF
D: NA; V: TRBV7-9; size: NA; J: TRBJ2-1; DNA: TGTGCCAGCAGCCTCGGACAGCAGCATGAGCAGTTCTTC; CDR3: CASSLGQQHEQFF
D: TRBD1; V: TRBV5-1; size: NA; J: TRBJ2-3; DNA: TGCGCCAGCAGCTTTCGACAGGGTCCCGGCACAGATACGCAGTATTTT; CDR3: CASSFRQGPGTDTQYF
D: NA; V: TRBV7-8; size: few; J: TRBJ2-4; DNA: TGTGCCAGCAGCTTAGCGGCCAGGGCGGCGAACATTCAGTACTTC; CDR3: CASSLAARAANIQYF
D: TRBD2; V: TRBV28; size: many; J: TRBJ2-1; DNA: TGTGCCAGCAGGCAAGGACTAGCGGGAGGGCGAGGTCGGGTTAGTGAGCAGTTCTTC; CDR3: CASRQGLAGGRGRVSEQFF
D: NA; V: TRBV4-3; size: few; J: TRBJ2-7; DNA: TGCGCCAGCAGCCAAGACTGGGAGGTCTACTACGAGCAGTACTTC; CDR3: CASSQDWEVYYEQYF
D: NA; V: TRBV10-3; size: many; J: TRBJ2-2; DNA: TGTGCCATCACCATAGGGGGAACCGGGGAGCTGTTTTTT; CDR3: CAITIGGTGELFF
D: TRBD2; V: TRBV10-3; size: once; J: TRBJ2-2; DNA: TGTGCCATCAGCGCGGAGGCGGGAGGGCCTAGGACCGGGGAGCTGTTTTTT; CDR3: CAISAEAGGPRTGELFF
D: TRBD1; V: TRBV15; size: medium-sized; J: TRBJ2-5; DNA: TGTGCCACCTCTAGGGACAGGACGGGAGAGACCCAGTACTTC; CDR3: CATSRDRTGETQYF
D: NA; V: TRBV5-1; size: many; J: TRBJ2-1; DNA: TGCGCCAGCAGCCAAACGGAGAGGCCTTGGAATGAGCAGTTCTTC; CDR3: CASSQTERPWNEQFF
D: TRBD2; V: TRBV7-3; size: NA; J: TRBJ2-7; DNA: TGTGCCAGCAGCTTAAATGGCGGGAGGGTCTACGAGCAGTACTTC; CDR3: CASSLNGGRVYEQYF
D: NA; V: TRBV7-2; size: NA; J: TRBJ2-3; DNA: TGTGCCAGCAGCCAAGGGGGGGGACCGGGAAGCACAGATACGCAGTATTTT; CDR3: CASSQGGGPGSTDTQYF
D: TRBD2; V: TRBV9; size: few; J: TRBJ2-3; DNA: TGTGCCAGCAGCGTAGTAGTGGGGACTAGCATCACAGATACGCAGTATTTT; CDR3: CASSVVVGTSITDTQYF
D: TRBD1; V: TRBV28; size: many; J: TRBJ1-2; DNA: TGTGCCGTACATTCCGGGACAGGGGGGTATGGCTACACCTTC; CDR3: CAVHSGTGGYGYTF
D: NA; V: TRBV29-1; size: NA; J: TRBJ2-1; DNA: TGCAGCCCCTGGGGAAGCGGGTCCTACAATGGGCAGTTCTTC; CDR3: CSPWGSGSYNGQFF
D: NA; V: TRBV7-8; size: few; J: TRBJ2-7; DNA: TGTGCCAGCAGCATAGGGACGCTCGGCCCCTACGAGCAGTACTTC; CDR3: CASSIGTLGPYEQYF
D: NA; V: TRBV10-3; size: many; J: TRBJ1-1; DNA: TGTGCCATCACCAGGGGACGGCCGAACACTGAAGCTTTCTTT; CDR3: CAITRGRPNTEAFF
D: TRBD2; V: TRBV7-6; size: many; J: TRBJ2-7; DNA: TGTGCCAGCAGCTTATTCGTTGGGGGGGAGGAGGACTACGAGCAGTACTTC; CDR3: CASSLFVGGEEDYEQYF
D: NA; V: TRBV6-2/TRBV6-3; size: once; J: TRBJ2-1; DNA: TGTGCCAGCACCATAATCCGGGGCGTAGCTTCAGGGGAGCAGTTCTTC; CDR3: CASTIIRGVASGEQFF
D: NA; V: TRBV20-1; size: few; J: TRBJ2-4; DNA: TGCAGTGCTAGACAGGGTGCCAAAAACATTCAGTACTTC; CDR3: CSARQGAKNIQYF
D: NA; V: TRBV4-3; size: many; J: TRBJ2-1; DNA: TGCGCCAGCAGCCAAGATGGGGAGGCAGGGGGCTACAATGAGCAGTTCTTC; CDR3: CASSQDGEAGGYNEQFF
D: NA; V: TRBV9; size: NA; J: TRBJ2-5; DNA: TGTGCCAGCAGCATACGGGATCAAGAGACCCAGAACTTC; CDR3: CASSIRDQETQNF
D: NA; V: TRBV15; size: NA; J: TRBJ1-1; DNA: TGTGCCACCAGCATCAGGGCTTGGTTCGGTTCCCTTAGACACACTGAAGCTTTCTTT; CDR3: CATSIRAWFGSLRHTEAFF
D: NA; V: TRBV27; size: few; J: TRBJ2-3; DNA: TGTGCCAGCAGTTTTGGGCTTACCGGCACAGATACGCAGTATTTT; CDR3: CASSFGLTGTDTQYF
D: TRBD1; V: TRBV18; size: few; J: TRBJ2-7; DNA: TGTGCCAGCTCACCGACAGGGAATACCTACGAGCAGTACTTC; CDR3: CASSPTGNTYEQYF
D: NA; V: TRBV28; size: many; J: TRBJ2-1; DNA: TGTGCCAGCAGTGGACGATATAGCGAGACCCTAAGAAATGAGCAGTTCTTC; CDR3: CASSGRYSETLRNEQFF
D: NA; V: TRBV4-3; size: NA; J: TRBJ2-1; DNA: TGCGCCAGCAGAGATCCCAATGAGCAGTTCTTC; CDR3: CASRDPNEQFF
D: NA; V: TRBV5-1; size: few; J: TRBJ1-2; DNA: TGCGCCAGCAGCTTGGAGGTTGAGGGGTCTCCTAACTATGGCTACACCTTC; CDR3: CASSLEVEGSPNYGYTF
D: NA; V: TRBV27; size: few; J: TRBJ2-1; DNA: TGTGCCAGCAGTAGCAGACTGAAACCCGGTTTTGATGAGCAGTTCTTC; CDR3: CASSSRLKPGFDEQFF
D: NA; V: TRBV7-2; size: many; J: TRBJ2-5; DNA: TGTGCCAGCAGCTTTAATGGAGAGACCCAGTACTTC; CDR3: CASSFNGETQYF
D: NA; V: TRBV5-1; size: many; J: TRBJ2-5; DNA: TGCGCCAGCAGCTTGTGGACTGCTCAAGAGACCCAGTACTTC; CDR3: CASSLWTAQETQYF
D: NA; V: TRBV6-5; size: few; J: TRBJ2-6; DNA: TGTGCCAGCAGTTACTCGATTACTGGCGTGGCTGGGGCCAACGTCCTGACTTTC; CDR3: CASSYSITGVAGANVLTF
D: NA; V: TRBV5-6; size: NA; J: TRBJ2-1; DNA: TGTGCCAGCAGCCCCGGGCTTAGCGTGATCTCCTACAATGAGCAGTTCTTC; CDR3: CASSPGLSVISYNEQFF
D: TRBD2; V: TRBV28; size: many; J: TRBJ2-3; DNA: TGTGCCAGCAGTTTAGCGGGGCTAGCGGGAGAATTGGATACGCAGTATTTT; CDR3: CASSLAGLAGELDTQYF
D: NA; V: TRBV12-5; size: few; J: TRBJ2-5; DNA: TGTGCTAGTGGCTCTCCTTTCTCTGAGACCCAGTACTTC; CDR3: CASGSPFSETQYF
D: TRBD1; V: TRBV19; size: few; J: TRBJ2-5; DNA: TGTGCCAGTAAGGGGGCGGCCCCAGAGACCCAGTACTTC; CDR3: CASKGAAPETQYF
D: NA; V: TRBV29-1; size: NA; J: TRBJ1-2; DNA: TGCAGCGTCGGACCGTTACGAGCTAACTATGGCTACACCTTC; CDR3: CSVGPLRANYGYTF
D: NA; V: TRBV7-9; size: many; J: TRBJ1-3; DNA: TGTGCCAGCAGCTTAACAGGGTACGGAAACACCATATATTTT; CDR3: CASSLTGYGNTIYF
D: NA; V: TRBV29-1; size: many; J: TRBJ2-1; DNA: TGCAGCGGAATGGACGGAGGTTCTCGGGGGATCCCCTACAATGAGCAGTTCTTC; CDR3: CSGMDGGSRGIPYNEQFF
D: TRBD1; V: TRBV20-1; size: few; J: TRBJ2-7; DNA: TGCAGTGCTAGAGTAGTGGGGACAGGGCCTTACGAGCAGTACTTC; CDR3: CSARVVGTGPYEQYF